This T cell receptor beta chain was sequenced for a study of T-cell memory formation after mild COVID-19. This clonotype was seen a few times. Each CDR3 protein is one row after TCRdb ran MiXCR on the 5' RACE reads. The profile shows 400,000 to 500,000 distinct CDR3 sequences, roughly 18% of them singletons. This TCR came from a man in his late teens or twenties who had mild COVID-19 (a few samples of this study predate the infection). Cell type and time point are not known. The source material was PBMCs or a T cell subset sorted from them (not recorded which).

The CDR3 nucleotides are TGTGCCAGCGGGACAGGTTACGGCTACACCTTC. Its translation: CASGTGYGYTF. The chain carries TRBV12-3 or TRBV12-4 and TRBJ1-2, with 8 bases identical to TRBD1. V was pared by 8 bases and J by 8 bases, with 4 bases of the junction left unmatched. This CDR3 region has 11 residues.